This T cell receptor (beta chain) was retrieved from a study of CD8 T cells in ankylosing spondylitis. Findings and limits, study-wide: Seemingly characteristic of ankylosing spondylitis blood was a TCR beta motif consisting of 7 or 8 highly homologous variants. Disease-linked clones reportedly concentrated significantly in matched ankylosing spondylitis synovial fluid. With a CD8+ phenotype, disease-linked clones were relatively rare in peripheral blood.

It was by quantitative 5'-RACE with molecular barcodes that TCR beta libraries were made. TCRdb called the 5' RACE reads again in MiXCR, with one record for every CDR3 protein. This sample has over 150,000 distinct CDR3 sequences, with 9.5% to 15% found just once. For this clonotype: The target antigen is unknown.

The CDR3 runs 14 residues. After removal of 3 bases from V and 2 bases from J, the junction contained 4 bases not matched to a gene. The germline V gene has CDR1 SNHLY and CDR2 FYNNEI. The chain is built from TRBV2 and TRBJ2-7; the match to TRBD2 covers 7 bases. The clonotype was recovered from a male donor with ankylosing spondylitis or in good health (not recorded which). The sample comprised blood, either unsorted or a sorted T cell fraction (not recorded which). CDR3 bases: TGTGCCAGCAGTGATGGGGAGGGGACCTACGAGCAGTACTTC. Its protein product is CASSDGEGTYEQYF.